This T cell receptor beta chain was obtained from a study of T cell responses to AZD1222 COVID-19 vaccine. Measured with immunoSEQ multiplex PCR; TCRdb has only the in-frame clones, and not every one. Of around 50,000 clones listed, 70% to 90% are singletons. The clonotype was recovered from an adult in good health. This specimen consisted of peripheral blood, obtained on day 0 of AZD1222 vaccination.

The CDR3: CASSQGTWEGNQPQHF. The CDR3 nucleotides are TGTGCCAGCAGCCAAGGGACCTGGGAGGGCAATCAGCCCCAGCATTTT. The rearrangement links TRBV3-1 (or the pseudogene TRBV3-2) to TRBJ1-5; D gene ambiguous. V gave up 1 base and J gave up 2 bases, with 12 bases separating them. CDR3 length equals 16 residues. Germline lookup yields CDR1 LGHDT and CDR2 YNNKEL (reference sequence).